This T cell receptor beta chain was recorded in a study of CD8 T cells in ankylosing spondylitis (TCRdb year 2017). A note on the overall study: T cell receptor beta repertoires were profiled in healthy donors and ankylosing spondylitis patients so that disease-linked TCR variants could be found. In total, the full study cohort was made up of some 110 healthy donors and approximately 27 ankylosing spondylitis patients. Samples of peripheral blood were taken, and for ankylosing spondylitis patients, synovial fluid was collected as well.

Concerning this clonotype: Its antigen is unknown. No much larger clone exists at a distance of one base, and base qualities are not known.

Sequenced on an Illumina HiSeq 2500. TCR beta libraries were prepared by quantitative 5'-RACE with molecular barcodes. In the source study's methods: Disease-linked TCR variants were identified with a new computational method built on a probabilistic model of VDJ rearrangement. TCRdb reworked the public reads: Q25 trimming with fastp, MiXCR clone assembly, productive beta chains retained. A single entry per CDR3 protein holds the most common genes and DNA from its merged rows. The authors' filters were not applied to this entry. This sample has 500,000 to 650,000 distinct CDR3 sequences in its table, and about 5.4% of those were observed once. Approximately 4% of the sample is taken by the ten largest. General conclusions and limits of the study: The disease-linked clones showed a CD8+ phenotype and occurred at relatively low frequencies in peripheral blood. Some motif variants had previously been reported in the synovial fluid and blood of reactive arthritis patients, which suggests shared mechanisms of disease initiation. The disease-linked clones were reported to be significantly enriched in matched synovial fluid samples from ankylosing spondylitis patients. Blood from ankylosing spondylitis patients appeared to be characterized by a TCR beta motif composed of several highly homologous amino acid variants.

CDR1 and CDR2 are read off the germline V gene (reference sequence) as MNHEY and SMNVEV. V is pared back by 4 bases and J by 0 bases, with 11 bases lying between the germline termini. Its CDR3 holds 15 amino acids, cysteine through phenylalanine. Of the read, only the CDR3 DNA is kept; its 45 bases are in frame from base 1. This clonotype was sampled from a male donor with ankylosing spondylitis. Material for sequencing was blood, either unsorted or a sorted T cell fraction (not recorded which). The chain employs TRBV27 and TRBJ2-3, with a tentative D gene TRBD1 over 5 matching bases. The CDR3 region has the sequence CASSSSGYSTDTQYF. The DNA reads TGTGCCAGCAGTTCCTCAGGGTATAGCACAGATACGCAGTATTTT.